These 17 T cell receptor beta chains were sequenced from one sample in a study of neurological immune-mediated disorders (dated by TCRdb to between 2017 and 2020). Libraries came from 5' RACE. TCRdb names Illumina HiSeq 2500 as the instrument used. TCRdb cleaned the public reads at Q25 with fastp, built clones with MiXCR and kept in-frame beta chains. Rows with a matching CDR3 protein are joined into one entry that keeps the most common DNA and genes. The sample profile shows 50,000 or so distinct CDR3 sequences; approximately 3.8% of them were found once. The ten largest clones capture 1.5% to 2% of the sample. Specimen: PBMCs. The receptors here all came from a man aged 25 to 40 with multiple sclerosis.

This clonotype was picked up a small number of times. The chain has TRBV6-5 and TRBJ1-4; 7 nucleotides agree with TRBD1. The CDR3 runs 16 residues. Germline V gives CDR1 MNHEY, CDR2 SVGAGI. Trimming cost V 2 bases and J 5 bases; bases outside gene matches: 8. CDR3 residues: CASSYRPGTVNEKLFF. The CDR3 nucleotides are TGTGCCAGCAGTTACAGACCCGGGACAGTGAATGAAAAACTGTTTTTT.

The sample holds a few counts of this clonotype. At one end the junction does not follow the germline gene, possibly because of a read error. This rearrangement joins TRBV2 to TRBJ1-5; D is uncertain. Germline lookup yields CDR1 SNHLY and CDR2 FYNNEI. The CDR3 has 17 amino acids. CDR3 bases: TGTGCCAGCGGCGGGGTTGGTGGGGTTTATAGCAATCAGCCCCAGAATTTT. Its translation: CASGGVGGVYSNQPQNF.

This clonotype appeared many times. Here the CDR3 DNA reads TGTGCCAGCGTGGTAAAGGGTAATTTCGAGACCCAGTACTTC. Residues: CASVVKGNFETQYF. The chain combines TRBV7-9 with TRBJ2-5; no reliable D call. V shed 8 bases and J shed 5 bases, with 18 bases lying between them. The V gene's germline CDR1 is SEHNR and CDR2 FQNEAQ (reference sequence). The length of the CDR3 is 14 residues.

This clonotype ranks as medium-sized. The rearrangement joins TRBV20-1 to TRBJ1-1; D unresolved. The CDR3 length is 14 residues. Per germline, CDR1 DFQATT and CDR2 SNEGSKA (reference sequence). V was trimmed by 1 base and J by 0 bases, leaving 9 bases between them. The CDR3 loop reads CSARVLGVNTEAFF. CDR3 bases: TGCAGTGCTAGAGTCCTTGGGGTGAACACTGAAGCTTTCTTT.

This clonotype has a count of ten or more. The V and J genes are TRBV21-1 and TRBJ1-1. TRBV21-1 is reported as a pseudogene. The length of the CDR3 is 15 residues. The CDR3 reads CAITIGVPMNTEAFF. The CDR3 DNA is TGTGCCATTACGATTGGGGTACCCATGAACACTGAAGCTTTCTTT.

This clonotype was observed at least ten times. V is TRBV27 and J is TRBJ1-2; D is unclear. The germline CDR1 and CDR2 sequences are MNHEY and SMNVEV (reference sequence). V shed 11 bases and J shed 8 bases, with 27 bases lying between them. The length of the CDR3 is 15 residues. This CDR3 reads CAAGEERAKREGYTF. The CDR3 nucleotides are TGTGCCGCCGGGGAGGAACGGGCCAAGCGCGAAGGCTACACCTTC.

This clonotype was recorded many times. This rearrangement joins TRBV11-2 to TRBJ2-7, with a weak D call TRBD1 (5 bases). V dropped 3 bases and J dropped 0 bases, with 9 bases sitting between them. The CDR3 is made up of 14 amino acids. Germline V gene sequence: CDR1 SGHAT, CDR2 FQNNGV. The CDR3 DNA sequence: TGTGCCAGCAGCTTCTCCCAGGGCTCCTACGAGCAGTACTTC. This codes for CASSFSQGSYEQYF.

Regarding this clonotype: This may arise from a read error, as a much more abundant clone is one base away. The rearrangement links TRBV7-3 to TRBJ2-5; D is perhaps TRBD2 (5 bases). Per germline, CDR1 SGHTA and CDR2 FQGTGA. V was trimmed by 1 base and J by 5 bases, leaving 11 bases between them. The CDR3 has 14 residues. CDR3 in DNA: TGTGCCAGCAGCTTAAACAGAGGGAGTGAGACCCAGTACTTC. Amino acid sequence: CASSLNRGSETQYF. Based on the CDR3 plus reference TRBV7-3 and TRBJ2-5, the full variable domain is GAGVSQTPSNKVTEKGKYVELRCDPISGHTALYWYRQSLGQGPEFLIYFQGTGAADDSGLPNDRFFAVRPEGSVSTLKIQRTERGDSAVYLCASSLNRGSETQYFGPGTRLLVL.

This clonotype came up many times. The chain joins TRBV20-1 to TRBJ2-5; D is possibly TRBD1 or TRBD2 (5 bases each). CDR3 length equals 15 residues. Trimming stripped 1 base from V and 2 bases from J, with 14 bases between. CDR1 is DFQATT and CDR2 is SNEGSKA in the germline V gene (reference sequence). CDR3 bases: TGCAGTGCTAGAGCCCTAAAGGGGAGTCAAGAGACCCAGTACTTC. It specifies CSARALKGSQETQYF.

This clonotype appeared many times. In nucleotides, the CDR3 is TGCGCCAGCAGCCCCTCCTCCGGGACAGGGGCGTCTTCACCCCTCCACTTT. Encoded protein: CASSPSSGTGASSPLHF. The chain has TRBV5-1 and TRBJ1-6; 10 bases line up with TRBD1. With 4 bases clipped from V and 9 bases from J, the junction kept 13 bases outside the gene matches. Germline-derived CDR1 and CDR2 are SGHRS and YFSETQ. CDR3 length equals 17 residues.

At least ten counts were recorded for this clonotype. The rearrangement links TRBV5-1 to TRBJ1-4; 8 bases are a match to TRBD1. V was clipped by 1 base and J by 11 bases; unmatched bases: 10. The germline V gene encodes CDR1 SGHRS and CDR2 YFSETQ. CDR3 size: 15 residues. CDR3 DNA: TGCGCCAGCAGCTTGTCGGACAGGGAGTTCAGTAAACTGTTTTTT. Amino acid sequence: CASSLSDREFSKLFF.

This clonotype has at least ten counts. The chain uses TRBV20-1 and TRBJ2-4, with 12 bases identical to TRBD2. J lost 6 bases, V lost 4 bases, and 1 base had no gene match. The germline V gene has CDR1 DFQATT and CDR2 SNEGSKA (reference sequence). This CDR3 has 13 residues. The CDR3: CSAKLAGGNIQYF. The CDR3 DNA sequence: TGCAGTGCTAAACTAGCGGGAGGAAACATTCAGTACTTC.

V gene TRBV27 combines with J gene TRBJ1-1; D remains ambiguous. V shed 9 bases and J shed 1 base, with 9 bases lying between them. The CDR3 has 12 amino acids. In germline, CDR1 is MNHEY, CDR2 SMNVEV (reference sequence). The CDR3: CASRGQNTEAFF. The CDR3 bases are TGTGCCAGTAGAGGGCAGAACACTGAAGCTTTCTTT.

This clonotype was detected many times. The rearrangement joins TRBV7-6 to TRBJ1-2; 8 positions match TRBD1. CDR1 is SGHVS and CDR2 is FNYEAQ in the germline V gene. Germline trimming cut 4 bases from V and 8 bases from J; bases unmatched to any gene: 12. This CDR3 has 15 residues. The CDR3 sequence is CASSSTGAGGWGYTF. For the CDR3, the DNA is TGTGCCAGCAGCTCGACAGGGGCCGGCGGTTGGGGCTACACCTTC.

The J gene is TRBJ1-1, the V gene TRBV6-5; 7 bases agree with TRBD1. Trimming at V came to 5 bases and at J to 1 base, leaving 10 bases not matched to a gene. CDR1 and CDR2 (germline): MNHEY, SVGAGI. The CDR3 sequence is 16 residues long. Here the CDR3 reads CASSLNPTGTNTEAFF. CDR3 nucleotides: TGTGCCAGCAGTCTCAACCCGACAGGGACGAACACTGAAGCTTTCTTT.

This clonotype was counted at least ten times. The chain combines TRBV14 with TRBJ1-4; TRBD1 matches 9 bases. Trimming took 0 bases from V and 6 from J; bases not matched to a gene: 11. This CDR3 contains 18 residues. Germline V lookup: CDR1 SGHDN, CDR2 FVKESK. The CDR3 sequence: CASSQDLGKTGGDEKLFF. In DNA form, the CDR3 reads TGTGCCAGCAGCCAAGATTTGGGGAAGACAGGGGGGGATGAAAAACTGTTTTTT.

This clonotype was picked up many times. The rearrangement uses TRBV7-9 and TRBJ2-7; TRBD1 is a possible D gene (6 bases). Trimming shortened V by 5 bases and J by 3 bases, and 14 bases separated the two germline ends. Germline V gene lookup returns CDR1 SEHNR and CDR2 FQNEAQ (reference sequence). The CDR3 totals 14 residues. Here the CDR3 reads CASSTPGHHYEQYF. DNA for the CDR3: TGTGCCAGCAGCACTCCGGGACACCACTACGAGCAGTACTTC.